The rows below give T cell receptor beta chains drawn from one sample of a study of cytomegalovirus exposure and HLA in healthy donors. Libraries were prepared by immunoSEQ multiplex PCR; TCRdb keeps only in-frame clonotypes and omits some of them. The repertoire has about 150,000 clones, 70% to 90% of them found once; the top ten carry 3% to 3.5%. Sequenced: PBMCs. The source is a woman aged 18 to 35 in good health and CMV-seropositive. CDR3s include the opening cysteine and the closing phenylalanine or tryptophan. The D gene is left open where the match is weak. Size values are once, few and many counts, or a class for expanded clones, and some rows have none.

V	J	D	size	DNA	CDR3
TRBV6-1	TRBJ1-5	TRBD1	once	TGTGCCAGCAGTGCCCGTACTCGACAGGGGGCATGGGGCAATCAGCCCCAGCATTTT	CASSARTRQGAWGNQPQHF
TRBV7-3	TRBJ2-3	TRBD2	once	TGTGCCAGCAGCCCAGGACCCGCTCCGGGACTAGCGGGAGGAGATACGCAGTATTTT	CASSPGPAPGLAGGDTQYF
TRBV7-2	TRBJ2-7	TRBD2	-	TGTGCCAGCAGCTTCCCGGGAGGGCGTTACGAGCAGTACTTC	CASSFPGGRYEQYF
TRBV7-9	TRBJ1-1	-	-	TGTGCCAGCGGGTGGGTTCGAGGGGGCACTGAAGCTTTCTTT	CASGWVRGGTEAFF
TRBV5-4	TRBJ2-6	TRBD2	-	TGTGCCAGCAACGTACGTGTCAGCGGGACGGGGGCCAACGTCCTGACTTTC	CASNVRVSGTGANVLTF
TRBV12-5	TRBJ2-7	-	-	TGTGCTAGTGGTTTGGACGGGAGTGCCTACGAGCAGTACTTC	CASGLDGSAYEQYF
TRBV15	TRBJ2-7	-	-	TGTGCCACCAGCAGAGATCGAGGGGGGGCCTACGAGCAGTACTTC	CATSRDRGGAYEQYF
TRBV30	TRBJ1-1	-	-	TGTGCCTGGGGAGCGGGTCCTAACACTGAAGCTTTCTTT	CAWGAGPNTEAFF
TRBV7-9	TRBJ2-7	TRBD2	-	TGTGCCAGCAGCCCAAGCGGGAGCCCCATCGAGCAGTACTTC	CASSPSGSPIEQYF
TRBV6-5	TRBJ1-5	-	-	TGTGCCAGCAGGCCAGGGGTCCAATCTTTGTCCCAGCATTTT	CASRPGVQSLSQHF
TRBV15	TRBJ2-3	TRBD2	-	TGTGCCACCAGCAGACTCCGGGGCGGGGGGCCGGATACGCAGTATTTT	CATSRLRGGGPDTQYF
TRBV5-6	TRBJ2-5	TRBD2	-	TGTGCCAGCAGCTTGGCTAGCGGGAGAGTCGGGCAAGAGACCCAGTACTTC	CASSLASGRVGQETQYF
TRBV9	TRBJ1-3	TRBD1	-	TGTGCCAGCAGCCCGCGGACAGGCATCTCTGGAAACACCATATATTTT	CASSPRTGISGNTIYF
TRBV10-3	TRBJ1-2	-	-	TGTGCCATCAGTGTTCAGATCTTAAGTGGCTACACCTTC	CAISVQILSGYTF
TRBV30	TRBJ2-3	TRBD2	once	TGTGCCTCGGAAAGGACTAGCGGGAGTTATACGCAGTATTTT	CASERTSGSYTQYF
TRBV25-1	TRBJ1-2	TRBD1	-	TGTGCCAGCAGTGACCCGTCCCCGACAGGGGCAAACTATGGCTACACCTTC	CASSDPSPTGANYGYTF
TRBV5-1	TRBJ2-5	TRBD1	-	TGCGCCAGCAGCTTGGCCTCTCCAGGGGGCGAGACCCAGTACTTC	CASSLASPGGETQYF
TRBV30	TRBJ1-5	-	-	TGTGCCTGGAGTGTACGAAGGGGGAACCAGCCCCAGCATTTT	CAWSVRRGNQPQHF
TRBV7-2	TRBJ2-7	-	-	TGTGCCAGCAGTGTACAGGGAAACGAGCAGTACTTC	CASSVQGNEQYF
TRBV2	TRBJ2-3	-	-	TGTGCCAGCAGGGACATAACAGATACGCAGTATTTT	CASRDITDTQYF
TRBV4-1	TRBJ2-7	TRBD1	-	TGCGCCAGCAGCCAAGAGGACAGGGGATACGAGCAGTACTTC	CASSQEDRGYEQYF
TRBV7-2	TRBJ2-7	-	-	TGTGCCAGCAACCCGGCAGGAAAACCGTACGAGCAGTACTTC	CASNPAGKPYEQYF
TRBV14	TRBJ2-5	-	-	TGTGCCAGCAGCCTCCCGGGACTTTTTGGGCAAGAGACCCAGTACTTC	CASSLPGLFGQETQYF
TRBV7-7	TRBJ2-6	-	-	TGTGCCAGCAGCTGGGAGCATATGCCACAAAGTCGGGCCAACGTCCTGACTTTC	CASSWEHMPQSRANVLTF
TRBV9	TRBJ1-2	-	-	TGTGCCAGCAGCGTAGTACCGGGGTCTGGCTACACCTTC	CASSVVPGSGYTF
TRBV11-3	TRBJ2-3	TRBD2	-	TGTGCCAGCAGCTCCACTAGCGGATCCTACACAGATACGCAGTATTTT	CASSSTSGSYTDTQYF
TRBV9	TRBJ2-5	TRBD2	-	TGTGCCAGCAGCGTAGCTGGGCTAGCGGGACTCCAAGAGACCCAGTACTTC	CASSVAGLAGLQETQYF
TRBV5-1	TRBJ2-5	-	-	TGCGCCAGCAGCTTGGAGTCAGCGCCGGGAGAGACCCAGTACTTC	CASSLESAPGETQYF
TRBV19	TRBJ2-1	TRBD2	once	TGTGCCAGTACAGCGGGACTTTATCTTGAGCAGTTCTTC	CASTAGLYLEQFF
TRBV28	TRBJ2-3	-	-	TGTGCCAGCAGTTTCTCGGCGGGAAAAAGCACAGATACGCAGTATTTT	CASSFSAGKSTDTQYF
TRBV19	TRBJ2-7	TRBD2	-	TGTGCCAGTGTCGGACTAGCGGGATCCGAGCAGTACTTC	CASVGLAGSEQYF
TRBV4-1	TRBJ2-1	TRBD2	-	TGCGCCAGCAGCCTAAGCGGGGGGTACAATGAGCAGTTCTTC	CASSLSGGYNEQFF
TRBV29-1	TRBJ2-1	-	-	TGCAGCGTTGTGGCGGGGGCCGGCCGAAGTGAGCAGTTCTTC	CSVVAGAGRSEQFF
TRBV27	TRBJ1-1	-	-	TGTGCCAGCAGTAGTTTGGCGTCCGGGTGGGACACTGAAGCTTTCTTT	CASSSLASGWDTEAFF
TRBV6-5	TRBJ2-3	-	-	TGTGCCAGCAGTTACAGGCGGTTCACAGATACGCAGTATTTT	CASSYRRFTDTQYF
TRBV28	TRBJ2-7	-	-	TGTGCCAGCAGCCAGCAGGGACACTACTACGAGCAGTACTTC	CASSQQGHYYEQYF
TRBV27	TRBJ2-7	-	-	TGTGCCAGCAGCTTCCTGACTAGTCTTACCTACGAGCAGTACTTC	CASSFLTSLTYEQYF
TRBV5-1	TRBJ2-1	-	-	TGCGCCAGCAGCTTGTGGGAACTAGTCTACAATGAGCAGTTCTTC	CASSLWELVYNEQFF
TRBV5-8	TRBJ1-2	-	-	TGTGCCAGCAGCTTGTACCAGGACTATGGCTACACCTTC	CASSLYQDYGYTF
TRBV30	TRBJ1-2	-	-	TGTGCCTGGAGCCCCGGGACTCAAGCTAACTATGGCTACACCTTC	CAWSPGTQANYGYTF
TRBV11-2	TRBJ1-3	-	-	TGTGCCAGCAGCTTAGATCGGGTGTACTCTGGAAACACCATATATTTT	CASSLDRVYSGNTIYF
TRBV10-3	TRBJ2-7	-	-	TGTGCCATCAGTGATCCGCGGGCAGGGGGGACCTACGAGCAGTACTTC	CAISDPRAGGTYEQYF
TRBV5-1	TRBJ2-3	-	-	TGCGCCAGCAGCCTGGCCGATTGGAGGACAGATACGCAGTATTTT	CASSLADWRTDTQYF
TRBV20-1	TRBJ1-1	-	-	TGCAGTGCTTTAGACACTGAAGCTTTCTTT	CSALDTEAFF
TRBV7-2	TRBJ1-2	-	-	TGTGCCAGCAGCTTTCGGGAGGCTATTTATGGCTACACCTTC	CASSFREAIYGYTF
TRBV19	TRBJ2-7	-	-	TGTGCCAGTACTCTACAGGGACCGTCCTACGAGCAGTACTTC	CASTLQGPSYEQYF
TRBV15	TRBJ2-1	TRBD2	once	TGTGCCACCAGCAAGGGACTAGCGGCCTACAATGAGCAGTTCTTC	CATSKGLAAYNEQFF
TRBV6-1	TRBJ2-7	TRBD2	-	TGTGCCAGTTGGTTCGGGGGAGGGTCCTACGAGCAGTACTTC	CASWFGGGSYEQYF
TRBV10-2	TRBJ2-7	TRBD2	-	TGCGCCAGCAGTGCGACTAGCGGGAGGGCCGGCGAGCAGTACTTC	CASSATSGRAGEQYF
TRBV9	TRBJ2-3	TRBD1	-	TGTGCCAGCAGCGTCGACAGGGGGTTGGCAGATACGCAGTATTTT	CASSVDRGLADTQYF
TRBV18	TRBJ2-7	TRBD1	few	TGTGCCAGCTCAGTCGGGACAGCCACACGCGAGCAGTACTTC	CASSVGTATREQYF
TRBV30	TRBJ2-7	-	-	TGTGCCTACGGACAGGACTATTACGAGCAGTACTTC	CAYGQDYYEQYF
TRBV14	TRBJ2-3	TRBD2	-	TGTGCCAGCAGCGCGACTAGCGGATATGCAGATACGCAGTATTTT	CASSATSGYADTQYF
TRBV11-2	TRBJ2-3	-	-	TGTGCCAGCAGTCCAGGGGTCTGGGGCACAGATACGCAGTATTTT	CASSPGVWGTDTQYF
TRBV30	TRBJ1-1	-	-	TGTGCCTGGAGTGTAGGGAGGGGAAGAACTGAAGCTTTCTTT	CAWSVGRGRTEAFF
TRBV15	TRBJ2-3	-	-	TGTGCCACCAGCTCTTCTGTAGCGGAGTTCACAGATACGCAGTATTTT	CATSSSVAEFTDTQYF
TRBV9	TRBJ2-3	TRBD2	-	TGTGCCAGCAGCGTAGATAGCGGGAGTAGGACAGATACGCAGTATTTT	CASSVDSGSRTDTQYF
TRBV5-1	TRBJ2-3	TRBD2	-	TGCGCCAGCAGCCCTAGCGGGGCTAGCACAGATACGCAGTATTTT	CASSPSGASTDTQYF